Here is one T cell receptor beta chain with its context. These data originate in a study of blood T cell repertoires in COVID-19. Across the study: COVID-19 samples, acute and convalescent, were from the United States, Italy and Spain. The analysed material was cDNA or gDNA that came from T cells, B-cell-depleted T cells, or PBMCs.

Original methodology: Reference gene primer amplification gave estimated nucleated cell counts. Assay used: immunoSEQ multiplex PCR; TCRdb lists only in-frame clones, some missing. V, J and clone size are taken as reported in that table, and D and trimming were inferred from the DNA itself. The sample includes some 270,000 clones, approximately 85% of them seen just once. Seattle's cohort entered during active infection and was followed longitudinally. The sequence derives from a human donor with COVID-19, enrolled during active disease. The donor label of this sample is uncertain. The sequencing sample was made of peripheral blood.

CDR3 sequence reads: CASSPTGDTEAFF. The CDR3, as DNA: TGTGCCAGCAGCCCTACGGGGGACACTGAAGCTTTCTTT. V is TRBV11-3 and J is TRBJ1-1; maybe TRBD1 (5 bases). The CDR3 covers 13 residues. V lost 5 bases to trimming and J lost 3 bases, with 10 bases between them. In germline, CDR1 is SGHNT, CDR2 YENEEA.